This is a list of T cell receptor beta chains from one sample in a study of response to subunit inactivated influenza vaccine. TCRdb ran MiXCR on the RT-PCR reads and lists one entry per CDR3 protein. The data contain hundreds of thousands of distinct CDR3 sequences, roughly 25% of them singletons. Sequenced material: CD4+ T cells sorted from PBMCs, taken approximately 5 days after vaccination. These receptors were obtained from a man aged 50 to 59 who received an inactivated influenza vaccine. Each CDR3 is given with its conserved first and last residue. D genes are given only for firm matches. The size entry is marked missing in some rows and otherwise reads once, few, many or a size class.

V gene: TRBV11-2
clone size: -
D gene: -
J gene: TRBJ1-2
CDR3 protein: CASSFGSGPRTF
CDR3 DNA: TGTGCCAGCAGCTTTGGATCAGGGCCGCGTACCTTC

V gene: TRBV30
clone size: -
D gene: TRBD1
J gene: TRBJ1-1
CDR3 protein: CAWSVPTGTGETEAFF
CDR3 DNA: TGTGCCTGGAGTGTCCCGACAGGGACGGGGGAAACTGAAGCTTTCTTT

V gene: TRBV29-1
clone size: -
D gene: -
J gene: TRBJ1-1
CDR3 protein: CSVDRGGDTEAFF
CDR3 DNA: TGCAGCGTTGACCGTGGTGGTGACACTGAAGCTTTCTTT

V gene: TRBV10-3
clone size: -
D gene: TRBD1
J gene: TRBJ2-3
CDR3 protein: CAISGGQGARDTQYF
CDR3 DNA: TGTGCCATCAGTGGGGGACAGGGGGCGCGGGATACGCAGTATTTT

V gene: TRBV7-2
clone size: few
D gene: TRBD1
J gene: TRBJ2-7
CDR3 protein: CASSLWTGTGNEQYF
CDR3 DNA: TGTGCCAGCAGCTTATGGACCGGGACAGGGAACGAGCAGTACTTC

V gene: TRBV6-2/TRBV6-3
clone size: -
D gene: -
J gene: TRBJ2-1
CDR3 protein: CASSVDRGSYNEQFF
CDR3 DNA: TGTGCCAGCAGTGTGGACAGAGGCTCCTACAATGAGCAGTTCTTC

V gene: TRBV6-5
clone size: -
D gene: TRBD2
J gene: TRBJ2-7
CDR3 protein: CASSYLGLTYEQYF
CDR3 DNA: TGTGCCAGCAGTTATTTGGGACTAACCTACGAGCAGTACTTC

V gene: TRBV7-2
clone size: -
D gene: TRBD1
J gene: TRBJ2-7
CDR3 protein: CASSPQSPGQGIF
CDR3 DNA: TGTGCCAGCAGCCCGCAATCCCCGGGACAGGGGATCTTC

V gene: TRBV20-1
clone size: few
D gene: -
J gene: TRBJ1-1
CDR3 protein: CSARDTRTATEAFF
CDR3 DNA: TGCAGTGCTAGAGATACCAGAACTGCCACTGAAGCTTTCTTT

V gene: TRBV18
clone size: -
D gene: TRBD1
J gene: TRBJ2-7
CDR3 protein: CASSPGQGIDYEQYF
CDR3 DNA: TGTGCCAGCTCACCCGGACAGGGGATTGACTACGAGCAGTACTTC

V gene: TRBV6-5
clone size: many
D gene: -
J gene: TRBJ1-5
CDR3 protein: CASSTGGNQPQHF
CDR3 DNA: TGTGCCAGCAGTACTGGGGGCAATCAGCCCCAGCATTTT

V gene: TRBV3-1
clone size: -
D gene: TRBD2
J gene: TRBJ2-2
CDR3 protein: CASSLGTSGSGELFF
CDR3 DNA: TGTGCCAGCAGCCTCGGGACTAGCGGGAGCGGGGAGCTGTTTTTT

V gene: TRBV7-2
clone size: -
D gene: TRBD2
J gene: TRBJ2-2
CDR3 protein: CASSLEGTSGTGELFF
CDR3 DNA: TGTGCCAGCAGCTTAGAGGGGACTAGCGGGACCGGGGAGCTGTTTTTT

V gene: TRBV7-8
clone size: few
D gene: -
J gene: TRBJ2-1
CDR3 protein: CASRFQDGSYNEQFF
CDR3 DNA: TGTGCCAGCAGGTTTCAAGACGGGTCCTACAATGAGCAGTTCTTC

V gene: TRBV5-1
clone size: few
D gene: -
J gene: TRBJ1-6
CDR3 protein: CASSPTGINSPLHF
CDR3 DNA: TGCGCCAGCAGCCCTACAGGGATTAATTCACCCCTCCACTTT

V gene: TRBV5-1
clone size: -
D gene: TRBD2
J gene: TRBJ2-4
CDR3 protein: CASSLGSGRDIQYF
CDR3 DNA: TGCGCCAGCAGCTTGGGCTCAGGGAGGGACATTCAGTACTTC

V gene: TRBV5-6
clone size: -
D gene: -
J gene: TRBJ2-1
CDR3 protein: CASSLVPAPSYNEQFF
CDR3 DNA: TGTGCCAGCAGCTTGGTCCCAGCGCCCTCCTACAATGAGCAGTTCTTC

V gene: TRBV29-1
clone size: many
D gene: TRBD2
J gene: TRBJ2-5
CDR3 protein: CSVEGGVETQYF
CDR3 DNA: TGCAGCGTTGAGGGAGGGGTCGAGACCCAGTACTTC

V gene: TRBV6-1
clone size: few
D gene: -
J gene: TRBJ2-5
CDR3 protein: CASRRRDVGETQYF
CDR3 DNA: TGTGCCAGCAGACGAAGAGACGTAGGGGAGACCCAGTACTTC

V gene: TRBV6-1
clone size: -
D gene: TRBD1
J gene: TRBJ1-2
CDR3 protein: CASSRTGGRDGGYTF
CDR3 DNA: TGTGCCAGCAGCAGGACAGGGGGCAGGGACGGGGGCTACACCTTC

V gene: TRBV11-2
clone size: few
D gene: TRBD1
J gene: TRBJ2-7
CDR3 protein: CASTPSGRPGQGRYEQYF
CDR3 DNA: TGTGCCAGCACCCCGTCCGGGCGCCCGGGACAGGGGAGGTACGAGCAGTACTTC

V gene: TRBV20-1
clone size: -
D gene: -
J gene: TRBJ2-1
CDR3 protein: CSALAPQGLLNNEQFF
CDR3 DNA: TGCAGTGCCCTGGCCCCGCAGGGCCTTTTAAACAATGAGCAGTTCTTC

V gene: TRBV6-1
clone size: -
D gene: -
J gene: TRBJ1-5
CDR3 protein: CASSERSNQPQHF
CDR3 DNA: TGTGCCAGCAGTGAACGAAGCAATCAGCCCCAGCATTTT

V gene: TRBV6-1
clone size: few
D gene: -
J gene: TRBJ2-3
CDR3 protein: CASSAHREDTQYF
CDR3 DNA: TGTGCCAGCAGTGCTCATAGAGAGGATACGCAGTATTTT

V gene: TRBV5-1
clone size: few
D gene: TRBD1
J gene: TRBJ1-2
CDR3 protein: CASSEGTGGTYGYTF
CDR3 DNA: TGCGCCAGCAGCGAAGGGACAGGGGGCACCTATGGCTACACCTTC

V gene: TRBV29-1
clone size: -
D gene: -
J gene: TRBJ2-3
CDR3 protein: CSAGQNTDTQYF
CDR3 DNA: TGCAGCGCTGGACAGAACACAGATACGCAGTATTTT

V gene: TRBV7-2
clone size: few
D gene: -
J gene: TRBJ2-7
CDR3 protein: CASSLRPAYEQYF
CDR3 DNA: TGTGCCAGCAGCTTAAGACCCGCCTACGAGCAGTACTTC

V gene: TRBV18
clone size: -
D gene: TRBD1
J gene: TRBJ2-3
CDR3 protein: CASSPRTGIGDTQYF
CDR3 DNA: TGTGCCAGCTCACCAAGGACAGGGATTGGGGATACGCAGTATTTT

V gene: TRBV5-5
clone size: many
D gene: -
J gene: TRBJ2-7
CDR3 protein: CASSLGQAAYEQYF
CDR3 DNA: TGTGCCAGCAGCTTGGGGCAGGCGGCTTACGAGCAGTACTTC

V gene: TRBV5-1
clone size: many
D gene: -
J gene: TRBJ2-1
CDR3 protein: CASSLSPGNNEQFF
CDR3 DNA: TGCGCCAGCAGCTTGTCCCCAGGGAACAATGAGCAGTTCTTC

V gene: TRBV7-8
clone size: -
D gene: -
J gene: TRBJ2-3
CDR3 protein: CASSKILRGSTDTQYF
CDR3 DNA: TGTGCCAGCAGCAAGATCCTGCGGGGTAGCACAGATACGCAGTATTTT

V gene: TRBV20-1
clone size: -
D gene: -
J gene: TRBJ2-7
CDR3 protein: CSAREWADYEQYF
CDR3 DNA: TGCAGTGCTAGGGAGTGGGCAGACTACGAGCAGTACTTC

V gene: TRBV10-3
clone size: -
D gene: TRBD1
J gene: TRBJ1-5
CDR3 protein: CAIKEGGQGSQPQHF
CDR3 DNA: TGTGCCATCAAAGAAGGAGGACAGGGGAGTCAGCCCCAGCATTTT

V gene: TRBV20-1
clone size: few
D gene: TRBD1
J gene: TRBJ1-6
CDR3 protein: CSARVQGDNSPLHF
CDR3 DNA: TGCAGTGCTAGAGTGCAGGGGGATAATTCACCCCTCCACTTT

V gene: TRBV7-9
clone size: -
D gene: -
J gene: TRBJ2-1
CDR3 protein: CASSLNTAGEYNEQFF
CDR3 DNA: TGTGCCAGCAGCTTAAACACGGCAGGGGAATACAATGAGCAGTTCTTC

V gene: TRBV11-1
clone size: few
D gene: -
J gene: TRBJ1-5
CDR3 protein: CASSRTSYSGQGDQPQHF
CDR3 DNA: TGTGCCAGCAGCCGCACTTCCTATTCGGGACAAGGGGATCAGCCCCAGCATTTT

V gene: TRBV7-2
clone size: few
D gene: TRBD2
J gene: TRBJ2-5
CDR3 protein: CASSGGGLQETQYF
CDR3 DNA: TGTGCCAGCAGCGGGGGGGGACTGCAAGAGACCCAGTACTTC

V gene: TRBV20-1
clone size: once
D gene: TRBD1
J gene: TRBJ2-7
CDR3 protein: CSAVDRGLNYEQYF
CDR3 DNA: TGCAGTGCCGTGGACAGGGGGCTTAACTACGAGCAGTACTTC

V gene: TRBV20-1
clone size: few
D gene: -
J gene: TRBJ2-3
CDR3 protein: CSASDASAVADTQYF
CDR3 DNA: TGCAGTGCTAGTGACGCCTCAGCTGTGGCAGATACGCAGTATTTT

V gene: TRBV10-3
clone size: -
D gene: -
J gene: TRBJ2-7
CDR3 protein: CAISQAQGINEQYF
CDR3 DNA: TGTGCCATCAGCCAAGCGCAGGGGATAAACGAGCAGTACTTC

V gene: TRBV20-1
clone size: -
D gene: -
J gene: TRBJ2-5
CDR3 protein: CSTTDVAQETQYF
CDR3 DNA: TGCAGTACTACTGACGTGGCGCAAGAGACCCAGTACTTC

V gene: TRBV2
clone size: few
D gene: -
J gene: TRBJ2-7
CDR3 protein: CASIEGSAEQYF
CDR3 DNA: TGTGCCAGCATCGAAGGGTCAGCAGAGCAGTACTTC

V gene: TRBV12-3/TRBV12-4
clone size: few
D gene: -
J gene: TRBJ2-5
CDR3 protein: CASSFSNKRTQYF
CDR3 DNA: TGTGCCAGCAGTTTCTCTAACAAGAGAACCCAGTACTTC

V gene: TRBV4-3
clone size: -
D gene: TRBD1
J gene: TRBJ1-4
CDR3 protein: CASSQDLRQGRSEKLFF
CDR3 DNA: TGCGCCAGCAGCCAAGATCTCCGACAGGGTAGGAGTGAAAAACTGTTTTTT

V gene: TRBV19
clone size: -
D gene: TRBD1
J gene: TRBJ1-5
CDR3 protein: CASSIFGQGSNQPQHF
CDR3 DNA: TGTGCCAGTAGTATATTCGGACAGGGAAGCAATCAGCCCCAGCATTTT

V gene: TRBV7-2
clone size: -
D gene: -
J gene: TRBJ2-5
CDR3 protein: CASSFRLVQETQYF
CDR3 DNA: TGTGCCAGCAGCTTTCGACTAGTCCAAGAGACCCAGTACTTC

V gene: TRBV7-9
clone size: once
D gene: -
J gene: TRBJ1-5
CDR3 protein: CASSPPGGGNQPQHF
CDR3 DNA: TGTGCCAGCAGCCCCCCGGGCGGAGGCAATCAGCCCCAGCATTTT

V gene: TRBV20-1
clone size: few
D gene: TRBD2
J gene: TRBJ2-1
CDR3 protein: CSGGTSVYNEQFF
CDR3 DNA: TGCAGTGGCGGGACTAGCGTCTACAATGAGCAGTTCTTC

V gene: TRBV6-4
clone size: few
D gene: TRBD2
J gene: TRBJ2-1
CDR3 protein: CASSGLAGPEQFF
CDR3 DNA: TGTGCCAGCAGTGGACTAGCGGGGCCCGAGCAGTTCTTC

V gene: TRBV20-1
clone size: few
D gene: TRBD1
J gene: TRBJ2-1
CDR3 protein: CSVRDSTDNEQFF
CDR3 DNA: TGCAGTGTTCGGGACAGTACAGACAATGAGCAGTTCTTC

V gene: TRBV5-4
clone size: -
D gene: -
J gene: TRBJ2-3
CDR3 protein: CASSLVVDTDTQYF
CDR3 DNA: TGTGCCAGCAGCTTGGTAGTGGACACAGATACGCAGTATTTT

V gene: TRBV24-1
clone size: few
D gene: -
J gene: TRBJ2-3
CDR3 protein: CATSDRQVLPDTQYF
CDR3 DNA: TGTGCCACCAGTGACCGACAGGTTTTGCCAGATACGCAGTATTTT

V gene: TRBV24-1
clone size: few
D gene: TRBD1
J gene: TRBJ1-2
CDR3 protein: CATSENRDSVGYTF
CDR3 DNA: TGTGCCACCAGTGAGAACCGGGACAGTGTCGGCTACACCTTC

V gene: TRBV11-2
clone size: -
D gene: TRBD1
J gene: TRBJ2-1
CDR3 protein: CASSYPLSGGTLGTYNEQFF
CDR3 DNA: TGTGCCAGCAGCTATCCCCTGTCAGGGGGCACTCTGGGGACCTACAATGAGCAGTTCTTC

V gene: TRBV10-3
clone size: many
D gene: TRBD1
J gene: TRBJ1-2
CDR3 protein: CAISESDRVGGYTF
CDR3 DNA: TGTGCCATCAGTGAGTCCGACAGGGTCGGTGGCTACACCTTC

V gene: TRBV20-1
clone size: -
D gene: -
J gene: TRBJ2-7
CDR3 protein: CSARDNRGEQYF
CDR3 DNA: TGCAGTGCTAGAGATAATAGGGGTGAGCAGTACTTC

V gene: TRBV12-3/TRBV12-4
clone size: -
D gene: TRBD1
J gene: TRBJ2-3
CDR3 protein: CASSLRGYRGTDTQYF
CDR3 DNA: TGTGCCAGCAGTTTACGCGGGTACAGGGGAACGGATACGCAGTATTTT

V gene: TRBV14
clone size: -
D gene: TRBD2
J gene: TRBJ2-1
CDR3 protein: CASSQRTSMGSNEQFF
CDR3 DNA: TGTGCCAGCAGCCAGCGGACTAGCATGGGCAGCAATGAGCAGTTCTTC

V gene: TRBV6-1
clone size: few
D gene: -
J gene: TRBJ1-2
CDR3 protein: CASRQGQRNGYTF
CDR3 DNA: TGTGCCAGCAGGCAAGGACAGAGAAATGGCTACACCTTC

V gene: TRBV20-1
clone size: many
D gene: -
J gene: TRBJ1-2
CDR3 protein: CSARETANYGYTF
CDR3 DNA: TGCAGTGCTAGAGAGACAGCTAACTATGGCTACACCTTC